The 21 T cell receptor beta chains given below trace back to one sample, sequenced in a study of cytomegalovirus exposure and HLA in healthy donors. Primers: 60 Vbeta forward and 13 Jbeta reverse. Assay used: immunoSEQ multiplex PCR; TCRdb lists only in-frame clones, some missing. The data contain approximately 190,000 clones, about 90% of them seen just once; the ten biggest clones take up about 1%. The sequencing input was PBMCs. The receptors come from a boy aged 2-15 years in good health and CMV-seronegative.

This clone was recorded only once. This chain connects TRBV6-1 to TRBJ1-5; D not certain. Deletions cut 7 bases from V and 3 bases from J, with 7 bases between. This CDR3 has 12 residues. Germline V gene lookup returns CDR1 MNHNS and CDR2 SASEGT. The CDR3: CASNLVNQPQHF. In nucleotides, the CDR3 is TGTGCCAGCAACCTAGTCAATCAGCCCCAGCATTTT.

This CDR3 is CASRARDSGQETQYF. The CDR3 DNA is TGTGCCAGCAGAGCGAGGGACAGCGGCCAAGAGACCCAGTACTTC. The chain carries TRBV2 and TRBJ2-5; 7 bases map to TRBD1. Looked up from germline, CDR1 is SNHLY and CDR2 is FYNNEI. After removal of 6 bases from V and 1 base from J, the junction contained 8 bases not matched to a gene. There are 15 residues in the CDR3.

This clone was counted only a few times. This chain joins TRBV7-9 and TRBJ2-7, with TRBD1 identical over 7 bases. V dropped 4 bases and J dropped 5; count of bases not matched to a gene: 2. CDR3 length: 12 residues. From germline, CDR1 is SEHNR and CDR2 FQNEAQ (reference sequence). For the CDR3, the DNA is TGTGCCAGCAGCTGGGACAGAGACGAGCAGTACTTC. This translates into CASSWDRDEQYF.

The chain is built from TRBV2 and TRBJ1-1; 7 bases match TRBD1. The ends lost 8 bases at V and 0 bases at J; junction bases unmatched: 6. The CDR3 spans 14 residues. Germline V lookup: CDR1 SNHLY, CDR2 FYNNEI. The DNA of the CDR3 is TGTGCCAGCGCGGGACAGCGCATGAACACTGAAGCTTTCTTT. Protein sequence: CASAGQRMNTEAFF.

This rearrangement joins TRBV19 to TRBJ1-2, with D perhaps TRBD1 (6 bases). Germline CDR1 LNHDA, CDR2 SQIVND (reference sequence). This CDR3 is built from 11 residues. V dropped 4 bases and J dropped 10 bases, with 10 bases sitting between them. CDR3 nucleotide sequence: TGTGCCAGTAGTACAGGACAGCTCTACACCTTC. Translated: CASSTGQLYTF.

J is TRBJ1-1 and V is TRBV11-2, with a possible D match to TRBD1 (5 bases). The CDR3 sequence is 15 residues long. V was pared by 1 base and J by 1 base, with 10 bases between. CDR1 SGHAT and CDR2 FQNNGV come from the germline V gene. The CDR3 sequence is CASSLGTRPNTEAFF. CDR3 nucleotides: TGTGCCAGCAGCTTAGGGACACGCCCGAACACTGAAGCTTTCTTT.

This clone came up a few times. V usage is TRBV6-6 and J usage is TRBJ1-1, with 7 bases matching TRBD1. The CDR3 covers 13 residues. J lost 7 bases, V lost 6 bases, and 8 bases had no gene match. In germline, CDR1 is MNHNY, CDR2 SVGAGI (reference sequence). The CDR3 reads CASREFTGDEAFF. As DNA, the CDR3 is TGTGCCAGCAGGGAATTCACAGGGGATGAAGCTTTCTTT.

As regards this clone: Other nucleotide sequences in the sample specify the same CDR3. The chain joins TRBV6-1 to TRBJ1-1, with D tentatively TRBD1 (5 bases). V was pared by 3 bases and J by 4 bases, with 9 bases between. CDR3 length: 13 amino acids. CDR1 and CDR2 from the germline V gene are MNHNS and SASEGT. DNA of the CDR3: TGTGCCAGCAGTGACAGGGAGGGCACTGAAGCTTTCTTT. It encodes CASSDREGTEAFF.

The chain carries TRBV28 and TRBJ2-3; 8 bases are a match to TRBD2. The CDR3 covers 16 residues. CDR1 and CDR2 from the germline V gene are MDHEN and SYDVKM. The V and J ends lost 6 bases and 3 bases, in that order; junction bases with no gene match: 11. This CDR3 is CASRTPGGAGTDTQYF. CDR3 nucleotide sequence: TGTGCCAGCAGGACCCCGGGGGGGGCGGGGACAGATACGCAGTATTTT.

The rearrangement links TRBV12-2 to TRBJ1-4; the table's D call of TRBD1 was not tested on the DNA. TRBV12-2 is a pseudogene. The CDR3 extends over 19 amino acids. The CDR3 DNA reads TGTGCAAGTCGCTTAGCCGGAACGAGGACAGGGGGGAGTAATGAAAAACTGTTTTTT. It translates to CASRLAGTRTGGSNEKLFF.

The chain carries TRBV30 and TRBJ1-1; 7 bases are a match to TRBD1. The CDR3 contains 12 residues. Germline loops: CDR1 GTSNPN, CDR2 SVGIG (reference sequence). The J segment lost 5 bases and the V segment lost 4 bases, leaving 4 bases of the junction unmatched. The CDR3: CAWNNRGTEAFF. CDR3 bases: TGTGCCTGGAATAACAGGGGAACTGAAGCTTTCTTT.

The chain links TRBV25-1 to TRBJ2-5; D is possibly TRBD1 (5 bases). V lost 2 bases and J lost 5, with 12 bases in between. The germline CDR1 and CDR2 sequences are MGHDK and SYGVNS. The CDR3 has 14 amino acids. Here the CDR3 DNA reads TGTGCCAGCAGTGAAGGGGTCCACAGGGAGACCCAGTACTTC. Its translation is CASSEGVHRETQYF.

This chain connects TRBV28 to TRBJ2-1, with 9 positions matching TRBD2. The germline V gene has CDR1 MDHEN and CDR2 SYDVKM. The CDR3 runs 15 residues. J was trimmed by 6 bases and V by 8 bases; bases with no gene match: 11. This CDR3 is CASRGSSGDPNEQFF. The CDR3 DNA is TGTGCCAGCCGAGGTTCTAGCGGGGATCCCAATGAGCAGTTCTTC.

The gene calls are TRBV27 and TRBJ1-1, with 7 bases lining up with TRBD1. Germline lookup yields CDR1 MNHEY and CDR2 SMNVEV (reference sequence). The CDR3 loop spans 16 amino acids. The V segment lost 5 bases and the J segment 1 base; nucleotides outside the gene matches: 10. Here the CDR3 DNA reads TGTGCCAGCAGTCCCGACAGGGTCCGGAGGAACACTGAAGCTTTCTTT. This encodes CASSPDRVRRNTEAFF.

V and J are TRBV5-1 and TRBJ1-4, with D possibly matching TRBD1 (5 bases). V was clipped by 3 bases and J by 2 bases, with 14 bases between them. CDR1 and CDR2 from the germline V gene are SGHRS and YFSETQ. The CDR3 length is 16 residues. CDR3 DNA sequence: TGCGCCAGCAGCTCAGGGTCGTCTTCCACTAATGAAAAACTGTTTTTT. It yields the protein CASSSGSSSTNEKLFF.

J is TRBJ1-6 and V is TRBV4-1, with 7 bases aligning to TRBD1. The germline V gene encodes CDR1 MGHRA and CDR2 YSYEKL. This CDR3 comprises 16 residues. Trimming cost V 0 bases and J 7 bases; bases outside gene matches: 6. The CDR3: CASSQEDDRANSPLHF. CDR3 coding DNA: TGCGCCAGCAGCCAAGAAGACGACAGGGCCAATTCACCCCTCCACTTT.

The chain joins TRBV19 to TRBJ2-2; 12 bases agree with TRBD1. V shed 5 bases, J shed 4 bases, and the junction held 5 bases outside the gene matches. The V gene's germline CDR1 is LNHDA and CDR2 SQIVND (reference sequence). The CDR3 is made up of 16 amino acids. Here the CDR3 reads CASSGRDRGRTGELFF. The CDR3 DNA reads TGTGCCAGTAGTGGAAGGGACAGGGGGCGCACCGGGGAGCTGTTTTTT.

The chain is built from TRBV9 and TRBJ2-4, with 9 nucleotides matching TRBD2. Germline values: CDR1 SGDLS, CDR2 YYNGEE. V shed 6 bases, J shed 6 bases, and the junction held 10 bases outside the gene matches. The CDR3 is 15 amino acids. CDR3 in amino acids: CASNPSGTSLNIQYF. Written as DNA, the CDR3 is TGTGCCAGCAACCCTTCCGGGACTAGCTTAAACATTCAGTACTTC.

J is TRBJ2-1 and V is TRBV27; the D gene is possibly TRBD1 (7 bases). Trimming cost V 7 bases and J 4 bases, with 14 bases left between them. The germline gives CDR1 MNHEY, CDR2 SMNVEV (reference sequence). CDR3 length: 14 residues. The DNA of the CDR3 is TGTGCCAGCACTCGCGGGACAGCATACAATGAGCAGTTCTTC. Amino acid sequence: CASTRGTAYNEQFF.

In this sample, this clone turned up once. The genes are TRBV11-1 and TRBJ1-2, with a weak D call TRBD1 (6 bases). CDR3 length equals 17 residues. Germline V gives CDR1 SGHAT, CDR2 FQDESV (reference sequence). Between the trimmed V and J ends, which lost 5 bases and 7 bases, there was a span of 26 bases. In DNA form, the CDR3 reads TGTGCCAGCAGCCGACCCTACGGGGACATTTTTCTGAGTGGCTACACCTTC. Amino acid sequence: CASSRPYGDIFLSGYTF.

The chain joins TRBV5-8 to TRBJ1-1; D is possibly TRBD1 (5 bases). This CDR3 has 12 amino acids. V was shortened by 0 bases and J by 6 bases, with 6 bases between the two germline ends. Germline lookup yields CDR1 SGHTS and CDR2 YDEGEE. This CDR3 reads CASSLVRAEAFF. The CDR3 DNA follows: TGTGCCAGCAGCTTGGTCAGGGCTGAAGCTTTCTTT.